The TCR beta chain under discussion was sequenced for a study of blood T cell repertoires in COVID-19. Study in general: There were acute and convalescent COVID-19 samples, and they came from the United States, Italy and Spain. T cells, B-cell-depleted T cells, or PBMCs supplied cDNA or gDNA.

TCRdb's copy holds only in-frame clones and misses some; the assay was immunoSEQ multiplex PCR. This table holds 200,000 to 300,000 clones, roughly 90% found once. The table lists this clone with a count of one. The CDR3 runs 15 residues. The V gene's germline CDR1 is MNHEY and CDR2 SVGAGI. V gave up 2 bases and J gave up 2 bases; unmatched junction bases: 5. Sample: peripheral blood. V usage is TRBV6-5 and J usage is TRBJ2-5, with 7 nucleotides matching TRBD2. The sequence was obtained from a man aged 25-40 years with active or convalescent COVID-19. The CDR3 DNA is TGTGCCAGCAGTTACGGAGCGGGGAAACAAGAGACCCAGTACTTC. Translation gives CASSYGAGKQETQYF.